These 29 T cell receptor beta chains came from one sample sequenced in a study of cytomegalovirus exposure and HLA in healthy donors. Use of 60 Vbeta and 13 Jbeta primers characterized the PCR. This table comes from immunoSEQ multiplex PCR, and its TCRdb copy is limited to in-frame clones, with some not included. The sample yields some 150,000 clones, roughly 80% seen once. The sample consisted of PBMCs. The receptors come from a man between 18 and 35 years old in good health and CMV-seropositive.

The V gene is TRBV2, the J gene TRBJ2-7; a possible D gene is TRBD1 (6 bases). Trimming shortened V by 5 bases and J by 3 bases, and 17 bases separated the two germline ends. Germline CDR1 is SNHLY and CDR2 is FYNNEI. The CDR3 length is 15 residues. DNA for the CDR3: TGTGCCAGCAGTCAGCCAGGGGTAGATGGCTACGAGCAGTACTTC. Amino acids: CASSQPGVDGYEQYF.

The chain has TRBV12-5 and TRBJ1-1; no reliable D call. V was shortened by 3 bases and J by 6 bases, with 11 bases between the two germline ends. The CDR3 has 13 amino acids. CDR1 and CDR2 (germline): LGHNT, FRNRAP. The CDR3 region has the DNA TGTGCTAGTGGTTTATTTTGGGAGGCTGAAGCTTTCTTT. It yields the protein CASGLFWEAEAFF.

The V and J genes are TRBV30 and TRBJ1-1, with a weak D call TRBD1 (6 bases). Trimming took 3 bases from V and 1 from J, leaving 12 bases between them. The germline V gene has CDR1 GTSNPN and CDR2 SVGIG (reference sequence). The CDR3 has 14 amino acids. CDR3 region: CAWSLQGPNTEAFF. The CDR3 bases are TGTGCCTGGAGCCTACAGGGACCGAACACTGAAGCTTTCTTT.

The CDR3 sequence: CASSLLPYEQYF. The CDR3 DNA is TGCGCCAGCAGCTTACTACCCTACGAGCAGTACTTC. The rearrangement links TRBV5-1 to TRBJ2-7; D not resolved. The length of the CDR3 is 12 residues. The V and J ends lost 2 bases and 2 bases respectively, with 5 bases between them. CDR1 is SGHRS, CDR2 YFSETQ, per germline.

This clone was seen only a few times. The chain links TRBV5-4 to TRBJ1-3; TRBD1 might be the D (5 bases). CDR3 size: 16 residues. CDR1 and CDR2 from the germline V gene are SGHNT and YYREEE (reference sequence). The V end was cut by 7 bases, the J end by 0 bases, with 17 bases between. The CDR3 loop reads CASHLEDSRSGNTIYF. The CDR3 coding sequence is TGTGCCAGCCATCTCGAAGACAGCCGCTCTGGAAACACCATATATTTT.

The rearrangement links TRBV27 to TRBJ2-3; D gene uncertain. Per germline, CDR1 MNHEY and CDR2 SMNVEV (reference sequence). V was clipped by 5 bases and J by 2 bases, with 2 bases between them. The length of the CDR3 is 11 residues. CDR3 region: CASSHTDTQYF. The CDR3 DNA sequence: TGTGCCAGCAGTCACACAGATACGCAGTATTTT.

V is TRBV4-2 and J is TRBJ2-5; 10 nucleotides agree with TRBD2. The assigned J gene may be wrong: the sequence end matches TRBJ2-7 better. Germline V gene data show CDR1 as LGHNA and CDR2 as YNFKEQ. CDR3 length equals 15 residues. DNA of the CDR3: TGTGCCAGCAGCCAACTAGCGGGAGACTCCTACGAGCAGTACTTC. Its protein is CASSQLAGDSYEQYF.

V and J are TRBV4-1 and TRBJ2-2; D is ambiguous. Trimming removed 4 bases from V and 0 bases from J, with 9 bases in between. From germline, CDR1 is MGHRA and CDR2 YSYEKL. CDR3 length: 15 amino acids. The CDR3: CASSPRLANTGELFF. For the CDR3, the DNA is TGCGCCAGCAGCCCCAGGCTCGCGAACACCGGGGAGCTGTTTTTT.

This clone was counted between two and nine times. The rearrangement links TRBV7-6 to TRBJ2-5; 7 bases fit TRBD2. This CDR3 is 14 amino acids long. Unmatched junction bases numbered 4, after V lost 1 base and J lost 5 bases. CDR1 is SGHVS, CDR2 FNYEAQ, per germline. CDR3 coding DNA: TGTGCCAGCAGCTTAGAGCGGGGCAGGGAGACCCAGTACTTC. Amino acids: CASSLERGRETQYF.

About this clone itself: Compared with germline, one end of the junction differs, possibly owing to a read error. The genes are TRBV7-9 and TRBJ2-6, with D tentatively TRBD2 (6 bases). Germline CDR1 SEHNR, CDR2 FQNEAQ (reference sequence). CDR3 size: 16 residues. CDR3 sequence: CASSKEGWTGANGLTF. The CDR3 DNA follows: TGTGCCAGCAGCAAGGAGGGGTGGACTGGGGCCAACGGCCTGACTTTC.

Details on this clone: Other DNA sequences of this sample code for an identical CDR3. V is TRBV7-9 and J is TRBJ2-3; 10 bases are a match to TRBD2. The trim removed 5 bases at V and 6 bases at J, leaving 14 bases unmatched. This CDR3 region has 17 residues. Germline CDR1 reads SEHNR; CDR2 reads FQNEAQ (reference sequence). CDR3 coding DNA: TGTGCCAGCAGCGCGCTTAGCGGGGGGCCTCACATGGATACGCAGTATTTT. This gives the protein CASSALSGGPHMDTQYF.

The J gene is TRBJ1-1, the V gene TRBV5-1; the D is unclear. This CDR3 comprises 13 residues. The germline V and J ends were trimmed by 0 bases and 4 bases, with 7 bases remaining between them. In germline, CDR1 is SGHRS, CDR2 YFSETQ. The CDR3 bases are TGCGCCAGCAGCTTGGTAAGCGGCACTGAAGCTTTCTTT. Its translation: CASSLVSGTEAFF.

The V gene is TRBV5-1, the J gene TRBJ2-5, with D tentatively TRBD1 (5 bases). The end of the DNA is better explained by TRBJ2-7, so the J call may be wrong. Germline lookup yields CDR1 SGHRS and CDR2 YFSETQ. CDR3 length: 14 amino acids. DNA of the CDR3: TGCGCCAGCAGCTTGGTTCAGGGCCATCGCGAGCAGTACTTC. Translating gives CASSLVQGHREQYF.

V usage is TRBV25-1 and J usage is TRBJ2-1; unclear D gene. Germline V gives CDR1 MGHDK, CDR2 SYGVNS. V lost 0 bases and J 4 bases, leaving 7 bases between the germline ends. CDR3 length: 14 amino acids. This CDR3 is CASSEYSTYNEQFF. DNA for the CDR3: TGTGCCAGCAGTGAATATAGTACGTACAATGAGCAGTTCTTC.

V and J are TRBV6-1 and TRBJ2-1; the D gene is possibly TRBD2 (6 bases). Looked up from germline, CDR1 is MNHNS and CDR2 is SASEGT. CDR3 length: 15 amino acids. V lost 6 bases to trimming and J lost 4 bases, with 16 bases between them. CDR3 sequence reads: CASRRARGGYNEQFF. The CDR3 DNA reads as TGTGCCAGCAGGAGAGCTAGGGGAGGATACAATGAGCAGTTCTTC.

In this sample, this clone turned up a few times. The chain recombines TRBV5-6 with TRBJ1-1; D possibly corresponds to TRBD1 (5 bases). The germline V gene encodes CDR1 SGHDT and CDR2 YYEEEE. CDR3 length equals 13 residues. Trimming shortened V by 0 bases and J by 6 bases, and 9 bases separated the two germline ends. In DNA, the CDR3 is TGTGCCAGCAGCTTGGTGCAGGGCGCTGAAGCTTTCTTT. It specifies CASSLVQGAEAFF.

The chain carries TRBV30 and TRBJ2-3, with 14 bases fitting TRBD2. This CDR3 comprises 17 residues. Germline V gives CDR1 GTSNPN, CDR2 SVGIG (reference sequence). After removal of 2 bases from V and 8 bases from J, the junction contained 12 bases not matched to a gene. This chain's CDR3 is CAWSTAGTSGSSGTQYF. DNA for the CDR3: TGTGCCTGGAGTACCGCCGGGACTAGCGGGAGCAGCGGTACGCAGTATTTT.

This clone appeared once. The chain carries TRBV10-3 and TRBJ2-7; 9 nucleotides match TRBD2. Germline V lookup: CDR1 ENHRY, CDR2 SYGVKD. The CDR3 contains 14 residues. V dropped 3 bases and J dropped 6; count of bases not matched to a gene: 6. The chain's CDR3 is CAISEIAGASEQYF. Here the CDR3 DNA reads TGTGCCATCAGTGAAATAGCGGGGGCCTCCGAGCAGTACTTC.

This rearrangement joins TRBV6-6 to TRBJ2-7; no definite D call. This CDR3 spans 12 amino acids. The germline gives CDR1 MNHNY, CDR2 SVGAGI (reference sequence). The V and J ends lost 6 bases and 3 bases respectively, with 9 bases between them. As DNA, the CDR3 is TGTGCCAGCAGCCTAACCTTCTACGAGCAGTACTTC. Translated, it gives CASSLTFYEQYF.

Comments on this clone: At one end the junction does not follow the germline gene, possibly because of a read error. The rearrangement links TRBV6-5 to TRBJ1-1, with a weak D call TRBD1 (6 bases). CDR3 length: 14 amino acids. Germline V gene lookup returns CDR1 MNHEY and CDR2 SVGAGI. The CDR3 protein is CASRYSTGASEAFF. The DNA of the CDR3 is TGTGCCAGCAGGTACTCGACAGGCGCGTCTGAAGCTTTCTTT.

V gene TRBV10-3 combines with J gene TRBJ2-7, with 8 bases matching TRBD1. The germline V gene has CDR1 ENHRY and CDR2 SYGVKD. Trimming cost V 4 bases and J 4 bases; bases outside gene matches: 6. CDR3 size: 14 residues. CDR3 DNA sequence: TGTGCCATCAGTGGCACAGGGGGATCATACGAGCAGTACTTC. Its translation: CAISGTGGSYEQYF.

The V gene is TRBV2, the J gene TRBJ2-5; 14 nucleotides align to TRBD2. V lost 3 bases and J lost 2; bases outside the gene matches: 5. The CDR3 contains 17 residues. CDR1 is SNHLY and CDR2 is FYNNEI in the germline V gene. The CDR3 nucleotides are TGTGCCAGCAGTGACCTGAGACTAGCGGGGGGGCAAGAGACCCAGTACTTC. It yields the protein CASSDLRLAGGQETQYF.

In its sample, this clone was seen once. The chain recombines TRBV27 with TRBJ2-7, with 8 bases identical to TRBD1. This CDR3 comprises 12 residues. The V gene end was trimmed by 6 bases and the J gene end by 7 bases; junction bases not matched to a gene: 5. Germline V gives CDR1 MNHEY, CDR2 SMNVEV (reference sequence). The CDR3 reads CASSRGLTEQYF. The CDR3 DNA reads as TGTGCCAGCAGCAGGGGGCTCACGGAGCAGTACTTC.

In its sample, this clone was seen once. The chain employs TRBV10-3 and TRBJ1-1; D is ambiguous. Germline lookup yields CDR1 ENHRY and CDR2 SYGVKD. Trimming pared 9 bases from V and 2 bases from J, leaving 13 bases between. The CDR3 is made up of 13 amino acids. The CDR3 sequence is CAIATETNTEAFF. The CDR3 DNA is TGTGCCATAGCTACAGAGACCAACACTGAAGCTTTCTTT.

V and J are TRBV6-5 and TRBJ1-2, with D perhaps TRBD1 (6 bases). The CDR3 has 14 residues. Trimming shortened V by 6 bases and J by 6 bases, and 17 bases separated the two germline ends. Germline V CDR1 and CDR2: MNHEY, SVGAGI. The CDR3 coding sequence is TGTGCCAGCAGCCAACAGGGAGGGGGAAATGGCTACACCTTC. It codes for CASSQQGGGNGYTF.

By sample share, this clone is medium-sized. The V and J genes are TRBV19 and TRBJ2-1; TRBD2 aligns across 10 bases. The CDR3 contains 16 residues. The J segment lost 6 bases and the V segment lost 0 bases, leaving 5 bases of the junction unmatched. Germline V gene lookup returns CDR1 LNHDA and CDR2 SQIVND (reference sequence). CDR3 protein: CASSIEAGGNTNEQFF. The CDR3 DNA sequence: TGTGCCAGTAGTATAGAAGCGGGGGGGAATACCAATGAGCAGTTCTTC.

The chain joins TRBV7-9 to TRBJ2-1; 8 bases fit TRBD2. The CDR3 is 16 residues long. The V gene end was trimmed by 1 base and the J gene end by 5 bases; junction bases not matched to a gene: 7. The V gene's germline CDR1 is SEHNR and CDR2 FQNEAQ (reference sequence). CDR3 coding DNA: TGTGCCAGCAGCTTAGGCCTTAGCGGGGCGAACAATGAGCAGTTCTTC. Translating gives CASSLGLSGANNEQFF.

The chain couples TRBV2 to TRBJ1-6; a possible D gene is TRBD1 (6 bases). This CDR3 has 15 amino acids. The germline gives CDR1 SNHLY, CDR2 FYNNEI. The germline V and J ends were trimmed by 7 bases and 7 bases, with 17 bases remaining between them. CDR3 loop: CASTRDTRPNSPLHF. The DNA for the CDR3 is TGTGCCAGCACTAGGGACACCCGACCCAATTCACCCCTCCACTTT.

The chain recombines TRBV4-1 with TRBJ2-5, with TRBD1 matching 10 bases. V was clipped by 3 bases and J by 5 bases; unmatched bases: 3. This CDR3 comprises 14 residues. CDR1 and CDR2 (germline): MGHRA, YSYEKL. CDR3: CASSHLGQGETQYF. The CDR3 coding sequence is TGCGCCAGCAGCCATTTGGGACAGGGGGAGACCCAGTACTTC.